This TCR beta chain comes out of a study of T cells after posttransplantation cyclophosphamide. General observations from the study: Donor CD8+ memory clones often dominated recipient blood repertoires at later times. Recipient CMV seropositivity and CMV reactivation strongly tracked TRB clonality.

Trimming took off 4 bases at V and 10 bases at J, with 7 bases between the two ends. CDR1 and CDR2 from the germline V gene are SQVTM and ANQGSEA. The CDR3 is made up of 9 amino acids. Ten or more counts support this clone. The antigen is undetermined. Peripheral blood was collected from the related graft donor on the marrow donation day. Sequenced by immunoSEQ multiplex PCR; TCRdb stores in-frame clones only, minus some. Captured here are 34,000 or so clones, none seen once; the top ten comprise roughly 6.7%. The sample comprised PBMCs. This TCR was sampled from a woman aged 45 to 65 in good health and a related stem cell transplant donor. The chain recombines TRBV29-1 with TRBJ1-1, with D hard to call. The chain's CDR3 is CSVGSGAFF. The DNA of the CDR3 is TGCAGCGTTGGATCAGGAGCTTTCTTT.